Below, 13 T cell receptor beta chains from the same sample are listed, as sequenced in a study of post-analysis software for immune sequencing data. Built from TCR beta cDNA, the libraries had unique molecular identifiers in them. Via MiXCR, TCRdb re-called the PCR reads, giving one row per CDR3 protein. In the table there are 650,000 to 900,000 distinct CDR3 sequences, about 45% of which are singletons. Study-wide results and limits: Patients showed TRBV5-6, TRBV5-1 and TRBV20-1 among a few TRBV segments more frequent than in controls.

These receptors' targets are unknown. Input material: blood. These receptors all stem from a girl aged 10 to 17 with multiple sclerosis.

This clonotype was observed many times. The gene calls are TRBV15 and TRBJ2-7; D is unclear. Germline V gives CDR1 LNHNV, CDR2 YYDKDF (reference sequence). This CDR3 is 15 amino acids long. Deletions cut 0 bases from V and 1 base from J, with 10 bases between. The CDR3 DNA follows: TGTGCCACCAGCAGAGATCCCCAGGAGTCCTACGAGCAGTACTTC. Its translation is CATSRDPQESYEQYF.

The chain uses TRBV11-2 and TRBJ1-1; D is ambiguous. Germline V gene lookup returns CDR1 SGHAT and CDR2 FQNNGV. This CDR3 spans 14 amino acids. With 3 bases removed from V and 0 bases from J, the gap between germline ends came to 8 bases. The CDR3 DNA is TGTGCCAGCAGCTTGGAGCATATGAACACTGAAGCTTTCTTT. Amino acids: CASSLEHMNTEAFF.

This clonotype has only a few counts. The DNA of the CDR3 is TGTGCCAGCAGTTACTTGCAGGGGGGACGGTACGAGCAGTACTTC. Translation: CASSYLQGGRYEQYF. The V gene is TRBV6-5, the J gene TRBJ2-7; possibly TRBD1 for D (7 bases). V was pared by 1 base and J by 4 bases, with 14 bases between. CDR1 and CDR2 (germline): MNHEY, SVGAGI. The CDR3 is 15 residues long.

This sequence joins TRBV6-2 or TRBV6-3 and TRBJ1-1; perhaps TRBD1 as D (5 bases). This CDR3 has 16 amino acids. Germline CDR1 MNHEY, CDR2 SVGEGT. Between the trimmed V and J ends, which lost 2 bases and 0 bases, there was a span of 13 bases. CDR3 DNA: TGTGCCAGCAGTTACGTAGGGAGGGGAGTGAACACTGAAGCTTTCTTT. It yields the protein CASSYVGRGVNTEAFF.

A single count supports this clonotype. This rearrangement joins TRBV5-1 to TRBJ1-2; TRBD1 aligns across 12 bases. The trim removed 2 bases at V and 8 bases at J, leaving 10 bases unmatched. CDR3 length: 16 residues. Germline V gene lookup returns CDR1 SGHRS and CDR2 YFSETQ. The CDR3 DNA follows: TGCGCCAGCAGCTTTGAAGCCGGGACAGGGGGCCGGGGCTACACCTTC. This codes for CASSFEAGTGGRGYTF.

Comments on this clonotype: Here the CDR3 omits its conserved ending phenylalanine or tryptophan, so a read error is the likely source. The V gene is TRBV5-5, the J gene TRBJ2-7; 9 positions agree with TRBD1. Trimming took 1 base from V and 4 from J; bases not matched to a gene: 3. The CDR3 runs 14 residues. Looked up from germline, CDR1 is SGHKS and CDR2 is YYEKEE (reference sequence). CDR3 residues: CASSLLQGAYEQYS. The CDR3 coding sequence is TGTGCCAGCAGCTTGCTACAGGGGGCATACGAGCAGTACAGC.

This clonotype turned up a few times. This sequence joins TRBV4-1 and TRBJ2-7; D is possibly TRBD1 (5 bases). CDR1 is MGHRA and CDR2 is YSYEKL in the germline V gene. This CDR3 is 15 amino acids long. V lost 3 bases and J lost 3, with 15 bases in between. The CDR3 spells CASSQDTGSGYEQYF. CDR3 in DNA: TGCGCCAGCAGCCAGGATACAGGTTCCGGCTACGAGCAGTACTTC.

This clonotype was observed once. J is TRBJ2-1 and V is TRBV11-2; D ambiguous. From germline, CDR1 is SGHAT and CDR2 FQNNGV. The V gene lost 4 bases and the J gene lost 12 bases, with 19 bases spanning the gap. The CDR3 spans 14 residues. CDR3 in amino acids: CASSSRATSPLQFF. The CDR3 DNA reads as TGTGCCAGCAGCTCCCGGGCCACATCGCCCCTGCAGTTCTTC.

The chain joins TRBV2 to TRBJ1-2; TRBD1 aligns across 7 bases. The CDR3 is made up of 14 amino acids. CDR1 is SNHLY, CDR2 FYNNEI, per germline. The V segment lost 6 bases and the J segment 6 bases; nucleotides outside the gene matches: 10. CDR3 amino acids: CASSPSRGVDGYTF. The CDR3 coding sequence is TGTGCCAGCAGCCCCAGCAGGGGGGTAGATGGCTACACCTTC.

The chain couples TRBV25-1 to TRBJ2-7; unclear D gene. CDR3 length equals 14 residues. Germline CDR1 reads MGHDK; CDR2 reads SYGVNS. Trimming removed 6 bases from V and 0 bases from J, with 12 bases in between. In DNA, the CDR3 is TGTGCCAGCAGCGAACACCAGAGCTCCTACGAGCAGTACTTC. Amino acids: CASSEHQSSYEQYF.

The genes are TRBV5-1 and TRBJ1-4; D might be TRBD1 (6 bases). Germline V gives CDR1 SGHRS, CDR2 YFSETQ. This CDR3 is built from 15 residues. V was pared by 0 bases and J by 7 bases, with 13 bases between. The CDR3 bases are TGCGCCAGCAGCTTGGCCAAGGGACAAGGTGAAAAACTGTTTTTT. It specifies CASSLAKGQGEKLFF.

CDR3 DNA sequence: TGTGCCAGCAGCCCCAGGAGCGCTGCAGATACGCAGTATTTT. This translates into CASSPRSAADTQYF. V is TRBV4-2 and J is TRBJ2-3; D is uncertain. The CDR3 has 14 residues. From germline, CDR1 is LGHNA and CDR2 YNFKEQ. The V end lost 4 bases, the J end lost 4 bases, and 12 bases lay between the germline ends.

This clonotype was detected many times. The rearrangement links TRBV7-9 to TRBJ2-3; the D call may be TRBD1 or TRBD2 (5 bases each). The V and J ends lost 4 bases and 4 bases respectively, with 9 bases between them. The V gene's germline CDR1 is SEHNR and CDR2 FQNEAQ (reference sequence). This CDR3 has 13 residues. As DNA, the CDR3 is TGTGCCAGCAGCTCCCGGGGCCCAGATACGCAGTATTTT. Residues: CASSSRGPDTQYF.